This T cell receptor beta chain was sequenced during a study of blood T cells in healthy people across ages. After removal of 4 bases from V and 3 bases from J, the junction contained 1 base not matched to a gene. The CDR3 runs to 12 residues. Germline CDR1 reads SQVTM; CDR2 reads ANQGSEA. Then a second PCR, running roughly 6 to 12 cycles, was carried out with a sample-barcoded 5' primer and a J-beta primer mix. Each cDNA molecule, via a template-switch adaptor with 12 random nucleotides, was tagged. TCRdb analysed the 5' RACE reads with MiXCR anew, one entry per CDR3 protein. The data contain some 1 million distinct CDR3 sequences, 45% of them seen just once; the ten biggest clones take up approximately 17%.

The chain carries TRBV29-1 and TRBJ2-7; 9 bases match TRBD2. The origin of this receptor is an older woman in good health. Sequencing input: blood. The CDR3 here is CSVVSGSYEQYF. In DNA form, the CDR3 reads TGCAGCGTTGTTAGCGGGAGCTACGAGCAGTACTTC.